The rows below give T cell receptor beta chains drawn from one sample of a study of Ad26.COV2.S vaccination and SARS-CoV-2 variants. Only in-frame clones appear in the TCRdb table, and some are missing; sequencing was by immunoSEQ multiplex PCR. The sample includes approximately 400,000 clones, 83% seen only once; the top ten take about 7.4%. The specimen comprised peripheral blood, sampled in a trial of Ad26.COV2.S vaccine versus placebo. These receptors were taken from a person aged 18-60 years who received the Ad26.COV2.S COVID-19 vaccine or a placebo. Each CDR3 is given with its conserved first and last residue. A D gene is named only where the DNA matches it firmly. Some rows have no size entry. The others give once, few or many, or a class for an expanded clone.

D gene,clone size,J gene,V gene,CDR3 protein,CDR3 DNA
.,.,TRBJ2-7,TRBV4-2,CASSQMQGTYEQYF,TGTGCCAGCAGCCAAATGCAGGGGACCTACGAGCAGTACTTC
.,few,TRBJ2-3,TRBV18,CASSYGTSTDTQYF,TGTGCCAGCTCTTACGGGACTAGCACAGATACGCAGTATTTT
TRBD1,few,TRBJ1-5,TRBV5-4,CASSNRGDNQPQHF,TGTGCCAGCAGCAACAGGGGGGACAATCAGCCCCAGCATTTT
.,few,TRBJ1-1,TRBV4-1,CASSLLGGGMGEAFF,TGCGCCAGCAGCCTTCTCGGGGGAGGGATGGGTGAAGCTTTCTTT
.,.,TRBJ2-1,TRBV7-3,CASSLVTGYSYNEQFF,TGTGCCAGCAGCTTAGTTACGGGGTACTCCTACAATGAGCAGTTCTTC
TRBD1,few,TRBJ2-7,TRBV5-6,CASSSGDREYF,TGTGCCAGCAGCTCGGGCGACAGGGAGTACTTC
TRBD2,.,TRBJ2-1,TRBV10-3,CAISALAGDGEQFF,TGTGCCATCAGTGCTTTAGCGGGAGACGGGGAGCAGTTCTTC
TRBD2,.,TRBJ2-7,TRBV6-5,CASSSVGGTSTYEQYF,TGTGCCAGCAGTTCGGTGGGGGGGACTAGCACCTACGAGCAGTACTTC
.,.,TRBJ2-1,TRBV7-2,CASSFRVGSAEQFF,TGTGCCAGCAGCTTCCGGGTGGGGTCGGCGGAGCAGTTCTTC
.,.,TRBJ1-2,TRBV7-9,CASSLGEGGNYGYTF,TGTGCCAGCAGCTTAGGGGAAGGGGGGAACTATGGCTACACCTTC
.,once,TRBJ1-2,TRBV3-1/TRBV3-2,CASSQRGTNYGYTF,TGTGCCAGCAGCCAACGCGGGACTAACTATGGCTACACCTTC
.,few,TRBJ2-1,TRBV7-9,CASSSLADWGASPHEQFF,TGTGCCAGCAGCTCCCTAGCGGACTGGGGGGCTTCTCCCCATGAGCAGTTCTTC
TRBD2,.,TRBJ2-2,TRBV28,CASNPAGAGNGELFF,TGTGCCAGCAACCCAGCGGGGGCAGGGAACGGGGAGCTGTTTTTT
.,.,TRBJ2-1,TRBV6-5,CASSYSGGINEQFF,TGTGCCAGCAGTTACTCTGGCGGGATCAATGAGCAGTTCTTC
.,.,TRBJ1-1,TRBV6-2/TRBV6-3,CASSYLGHKAFF,TGTGCCAGCAGTTACTTGGGACATAAAGCTTTCTTT
.,few,TRBJ2-7,TRBV2,CASSGQVYEQYF,TGTGCCAGCAGTGGACAGGTCTACGAGCAGTACTTC
TRBD1,.,TRBJ1-4,TRBV11-2,CASSSQGAKVDF,TGTGCCAGCAGCTCACAGGGGGCCAAGGTAGATTTT
.,.,TRBJ2-6,TRBV27,CASKLAGANVLTF,TGTGCCAGCAAATTAGCTGGGGCCAACGTCCTGACTTTC
.,.,TRBJ1-1,TRBV5-4,CASSLERWNTEAFF,TGTGCCAGCAGCTTGGAGCGCTGGAACACTGAAGCTTTCTTT
.,.,TRBJ1-1,TRBV6-4,CASSDQGPQSRGAFF,TGTGCCAGCAGTGACCAGGGACCCCAATCGCGAGGAGCTTTCTTT
.,.,TRBJ2-1,TRBV9,CASSPTIGLASLNEQFF,TGTGCCAGCAGCCCTACTATTGGACTGGCTAGCCTTAATGAGCAGTTCTTC
.,.,TRBJ2-7,TRBV13,CASSSHDRQAYEQYF,TGTGCCAGCAGCTCCCACGATAGACAGGCCTACGAGCAGTACTTC
.,.,TRBJ2-5,TRBV7-9,CASSLAGSETQYF,TGTGCCAGCAGCTTAGCAGGGTCTGAGACCCAGTACTTC
TRBD2,once,TRBJ2-1,TRBV7-3,CASSSSGVEQFF,TGTGCCAGCAGCTCTAGCGGGGTTGAGCAGTTCTTC
.,.,TRBJ1-3,TRBV7-2,CASSLQGSGNTIYF,TGTGCCAGCAGCTTACAGGGTTCTGGAAACACCATATATTTT
.,.,TRBJ1-1,TRBV9,CASSVATRRFIGTPTDTEAFF,TGTGCCAGCAGCGTAGCTACAAGACGTTTTATAGGGACACCCACGGACACTGAAGCTTTCTTT
.,.,TRBJ1-1,TRBV4-1,CASSQVTLNTEAFF,TGCGCCAGCAGCCAAGTTACCTTGAACACTGAAGCTTTCTTT